This record concerns one T cell receptor (beta chain) sequence. Its target antigen remains unknown. No base quality values were provided; no much bigger clone lies one nucleotide off. The immunoSEQ Assay, a bias-controlled multiplex PCR, was used to amplify TCRbeta CDR3 regions from genomic DNA. In the source study's methods: The number of nucleated cells in each sample was estimated by amplification of reference gene primers within the assay. To quantify the absolute abundance of each unique TCRbeta CDR3 rearrangement, sequence reads were collapsed and filtered. For each sample, productive Simpson clonality was calculated as the square root of Simpson's diversity index over productive rearrangements. This is the immuneACCESS table as TCRdb keeps it, with only in-frame sequences that have V and J called. A part of the clones is gone; compared with another copy, unresolved V genes explain less than half, and the rest is unexplained. Clone size and the V and J calls come from that table; the DNA yielded D and trimming. The sample table holds around 99,000 clones, of which about 93% were seen once. The ten largest clones represent roughly 1.2% of the sample.

The data are from a study of blood T cell repertoires in COVID-19 (dated by TCRdb to the early 2020s). With respect to the entire study: Samples from collaborators originated in the United States, Italy and Spain and spanned both the acute and convalescent phases of COVID-19. The prospective study material was composed of cDNA or gDNA derived from T cells, B-cell-depleted T cells, or PBMCs. Subjects who had been exposed to COVID-19, were actively infected with it, or had recovered from it provided the deeply sampled blood TCRbeta repertoires that made up the dataset. A freely available public database, intended as a resource for researchers studying the immune response to SARS-CoV-2, is where the repertoires were released. Samples came from the ongoing ImmuneRACE study (first 160 participants) plus 1,254 subjects from 6 global collaborators. The sample metadata nearly always contained a de-identified subject ID, COVID-19 status, age in years and sex. Where available, HLA class I and class II types were obtained from metadata supplied by the sample provider rather than from assay-based typing.

The collaborating institutions used their own protocols to collect whole blood in K2EDTA tubes. For TCRbeta analysis, collaborators shipped samples as frozen whole blood, isolated PBMCs, or DNA extracted from either of those sample types. Findings and caveats that apply to the study as a whole: The quantity of clinical and demographic metadata differed by source and by participant and was supplied without curation.

The sample consisted of peripheral blood. This clonotype originated in a woman in her twenties or thirties with acute or convalescent COVID-19.

This receptor has the CDR3 CASSYPQSAGRIEAFF. The DNA reads as follows: TGTGCCAGCAGTTACCCCCAGTCCGCAGGGCGGATTGAAGCTTTCTTT. Recombination connected TRBV6-5 to TRBJ1-1; TRBD1 is a weak D gene call, 5 bases matching. V is shortened by 2 bases, J by 7 bases, and the region joining them spans 20 bases. From cysteine to phenylalanine, the CDR3 is 16 amino acids long. The read is trimmed to its CDR3 DNA, 48 bases read in frame from base 1. CDR1 and CDR2 are read off the germline V gene as MNHEY and SVGAGI.